These 11 T cell receptor beta chains share one sample of origin, sequenced in a study of T cell responses to AZD1222 COVID-19 vaccine. Clones were sequenced by immunoSEQ multiplex PCR, and TCRdb holds only the in-frame ones, with some missing. The top ten clones hold around 3% of a sample with 90,000 to 150,000 clones, about 85% of them seen once. The material was peripheral blood, obtained 28 days after the second AZD1222 dose. Source of these receptors: an adult who received the AZD1222 COVID-19 vaccine.

The chain has TRBV18 and TRBJ1-5; D gene uncertain. There are 14 residues in the CDR3. V lost 3 bases and J lost 11, with 17 bases in between. CDR1 and CDR2 from the germline V gene are KGHSH and LQKENI. The CDR3 sequence is CASSPPGDRWAQHF. CDR3 DNA: TGTGCCAGCTCACCCCCAGGTGACCGATGGGCCCAGCATTTT.

The chain is built from TRBV19 and TRBJ1-5; D remains unclear. The germline gives CDR1 LNHDA, CDR2 SQIVND (reference sequence). Trimming cost V 6 bases and J 0 bases, with 12 bases left between them. This CDR3 is 15 amino acids long. CDR3 in DNA: TGTGCCAGTAGCACCTACCACCTTAGCAATCAGCCCCAGCATTTT. Translated, it gives CASSTYHLSNQPQHF.

This clone was detected only a few times. The chain couples TRBV10-3 to TRBJ1-6; 7 nucleotides line up with TRBD1. Germline-derived CDR1 and CDR2 are ENHRY and SYGVKD. V gave up 9 bases and J gave up 5 bases; unmatched junction bases: 7. The CDR3 runs 14 residues. The CDR3 reads CAIRGGWNNSPLHF. The DNA for the CDR3 is TGTGCCATACGAGGGGGCTGGAATAATTCACCCCTCCACTTT.

This chain joins TRBV9 and TRBJ1-5; D perhaps matches TRBD1 (6 bases). There are 14 residues in the CDR3. From germline, CDR1 is SGDLS and CDR2 YYNGEE. V was trimmed by 0 bases and J by 7 bases, leaving 11 bases between them. This chain's CDR3 is CASSVDAGAQPQHF. CDR3 coding DNA: TGTGCCAGCAGCGTAGATGCGGGGGCACAGCCCCAGCATTTT.

V usage is TRBV5-1 and J usage is TRBJ1-5, with D possibly TRBD1 on 5 matching bases. Germline lookup yields CDR1 SGHRS and CDR2 YFSETQ. This CDR3 comprises 15 residues. The V and J ends lost 4 bases and 4 bases respectively, with 15 bases between them. CDR3 protein: CASSTGTDINQPQHF. The CDR3 nucleotides read TGCGCCAGCAGCACCGGGACGGATATTAATCAGCCCCAGCATTTT.

The chain is built from TRBV30 and TRBJ2-2; tentative D call: TRBD2 (5 bases). The CDR3 runs to 13 residues. CDR1 GTSNPN and CDR2 SVGIG come from the germline V gene (reference sequence). The germline V and J ends were trimmed by 2 bases and 4 bases, with 8 bases remaining between them. DNA for the CDR3: TGTGCCTGGAGTATCGGAGGCACCGGGGAGCTGTTTTTT. Its protein is CAWSIGGTGELFF.

The rearrangement joins TRBV6-1 to TRBJ1-5; the D is unclear. Trimming stripped 1 base from V and 6 bases from J, with 7 bases between. Germline values: CDR1 MNHNS, CDR2 SASEGT. The CDR3 covers 13 residues. CDR3 in DNA: TGTGCCAGCAGTGAAGGACGCGGTCAGCCCCAGCATTTT. Translation: CASSEGRGQPQHF.

This clone is a singleton in its sample. This chain joins TRBV3-1 (or the pseudogene TRBV3-2) and TRBJ2-7; D not certain. This CDR3 has 11 residues. CDR1 and CDR2 from the germline V gene are LGHDT and YNNKEL (reference sequence). V was clipped by 3 bases and J by 3 bases, with 3 bases between them. The CDR3 DNA follows: TGTGCCAGCAGCCATAGCTACGAGCAGTACTTC. Translated: CASSHSYEQYF.

This clone was observed a handful of times. This rearrangement joins TRBV6-5 to TRBJ2-7, with a possible D match to TRBD1 (6 bases). Germline values: CDR1 MNHEY, CDR2 SVGAGI. Deletions cut 2 bases from V and 3 bases from J, with 14 bases between. The CDR3 has 15 amino acids. The CDR3 sequence: CASSYVASRGYEQYF. The CDR3 nucleotides are TGTGCCAGCAGTTACGTGGCTAGCAGGGGCTACGAGCAGTACTTC.

This chain joins TRBV7-8 and TRBJ1-4; D gene unclear. Trimming shortened V by 6 bases and J by 8 bases, and 4 bases separated the two germline ends. The CDR3 runs 10 residues. The germline CDR1 and CDR2 sequences are SGHVS and FQNEAQ. The CDR3 coding sequence is TGTGCCAGCAGTGGGGAAAAACTGTTTTTT. Its protein product is CASSGEKLFF.

This clone was counted a few times. The rearrangement uses TRBV28 and TRBJ1-2, with D maybe TRBD1 (5 bases). CDR1 MDHEN and CDR2 SYDVKM come from the germline V gene. This CDR3 spans 12 amino acids. With 4 bases removed from V and 5 bases from J, the gap between germline ends came to 8 bases. CDR3 sequence (DNA): TGTGCCAGCAGTTCCCAGGGATATGGCTACACCTTC. Protein sequence: CASSSQGYGYTF.